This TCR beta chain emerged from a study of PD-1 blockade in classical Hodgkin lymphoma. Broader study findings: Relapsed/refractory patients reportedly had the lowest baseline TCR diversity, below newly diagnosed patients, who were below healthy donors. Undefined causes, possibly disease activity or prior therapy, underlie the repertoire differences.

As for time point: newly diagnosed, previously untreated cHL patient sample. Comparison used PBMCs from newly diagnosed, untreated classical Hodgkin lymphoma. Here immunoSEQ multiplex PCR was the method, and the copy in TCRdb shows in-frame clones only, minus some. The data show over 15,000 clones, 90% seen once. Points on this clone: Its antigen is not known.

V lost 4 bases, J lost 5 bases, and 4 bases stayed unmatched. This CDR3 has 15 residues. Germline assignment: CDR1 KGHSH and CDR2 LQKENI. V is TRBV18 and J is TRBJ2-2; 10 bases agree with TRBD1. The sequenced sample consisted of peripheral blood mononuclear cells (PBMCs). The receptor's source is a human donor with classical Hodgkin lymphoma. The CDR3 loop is CASSRGTGETGELFF. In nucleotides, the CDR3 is TGTGCCAGCTCACGTGGGACAGGGGAGACCGGGGAGCTGTTTTTT.